This record covers a single TCR beta chain. This entry belongs to a study of blood T cell repertoires in COVID-19. Study at large: Nucleic acid was either cDNA or gDNA, and it came from T cells, B-cell-depleted T cells, or PBMCs.

Using immunoSEQ multiplex PCR, the repertoire was profiled, and TCRdb retains in-frame clones only, with some absent. The repertoire includes roughly 120,000 clones, about 85% of them detected once, and roughly 8.2% sits in the top ten. Input material: peripheral blood. The sequence was obtained from a human donor in a cohort sampled during active COVID-19.

DNA of the CDR3: TGCGCCAGCATGCCGACAATATCGGACACTGAAGCTTTCTTT. Encoded protein: CASMPTISDTEAFF. The chain combines TRBV5-1 with TRBJ1-1; unclear D gene. The CDR3 spans 14 residues. Trimming removed 6 bases from V and 3 bases from J, with 15 bases in between. The germline gives CDR1 SGHRS, CDR2 YFSETQ.